Shown below are 25 T cell receptor beta chains from a single sample sequenced in a study of regulatory T cells in long-lasting Graves disease. CDR3 regions were amplified by Arm-PCR using iRepertoire HTBI primers to build TCR beta libraries. TCRdb re-derived calls from the multiplex PCR reads in MiXCR, one entry per CDR3 protein. Of almost 350,000 distinct CDR3 sequences in the sample, 15% to 20% were seen once. Regarding time point: persistent/refractory GD, antithyroid drugs over 5 years with positive TRAb. Generation of the TCR library employed RNA extracted from PBMCs. Specimen: peripheral blood mononuclear cells (PBMCs), collected when the disease was refractory, from a patient treated with antithyroid drugs. These receptors were obtained from a female donor with Graves disease.

This clonotype turned up a few times. The chain uses TRBV18 and TRBJ2-7; either TRBD1 or TRBD2 may fit D (5 bases each). Germline V gives CDR1 KGHSH, CDR2 LQKENI. CDR3 size: 16 residues. V was pared by 0 bases and J by 6 bases, with 18 bases between. CDR3 residues: CASSPPVGAAVREQYF. As DNA, the CDR3 is TGTGCCAGCTCACCACCTGTCGGGGCCGCGGTCCGCGAGCAGTACTTC.

This clonotype came up many times. The gene calls are TRBV19 and TRBJ1-2; D is ambiguous. Trimming removed 5 bases at V and 0 bases at J, with 10 bases between. The CDR3 runs 14 residues. Germline loops: CDR1 LNHDA, CDR2 SQIVND (reference sequence). The CDR3 reads CASSLATTNYGYTF. CDR3 DNA sequence: TGTGCCAGTAGTTTGGCCACGACTAACTATGGCTACACCTTC.

This clonotype appeared many times. This sequence joins TRBV20-1 and TRBJ1-5; a possible D gene is TRBD1 (6 bases). This CDR3 is 14 amino acids long. V lost 5 bases, J lost 2 bases, and 13 bases lay in between. CDR1 and CDR2 (germline): DFQATT, SNEGSKA (reference sequence). CDR3 bases: TGCAGTGCTTACAGGGAGGAGGGCAATCAGCCCCAGCATTTT. Translated: CSAYREEGNQPQHF.

The table lists this clonotype with many counts. The CDR3 sequence is CASTAGDQPQHF. In DNA, the CDR3 is TGTGCCAGCACCGCAGGGGATCAGCCCCAGCATTTT. J is TRBJ1-5 and V is TRBV2; tentative D call: TRBD1 (6 bases). The V end lost 7 bases, the J end lost 5 bases, and 9 bases lay between the germline ends. The CDR3 spans 12 residues. CDR1 is SNHLY, CDR2 FYNNEI, per germline.

The chain recombines TRBV30 with TRBJ2-5; D perhaps matches TRBD2 (5 bases). This CDR3 region has 13 residues. Between the trimmed V and J ends, which lost 2 bases and 5 bases, there was a span of 12 bases. Germline lookup yields CDR1 GTSNPN and CDR2 SVGIG (reference sequence). The DNA for the CDR3 is TGTGCCTGGAGTTACGGACGCGGGGAGACCCAGTACTTC. This gives the protein CAWSYGRGETQYF.

The rearrangement uses TRBV19 and TRBJ1-5; D is perhaps TRBD1 (5 bases). The CDR3 runs 15 residues. Looked up from germline, CDR1 is LNHDA and CDR2 is SQIVND (reference sequence). V dropped 3 bases and J dropped 9 bases, with 18 bases sitting between them. CDR3 in amino acids: CASSIMNGGVAPQHF. CDR3 coding DNA: TGTGCCAGTAGTATTATGAATGGGGGGGTAGCGCCCCAGCATTTT.

This clonotype appeared many times. The CDR3 region is CASRGDRGQYGYTF. CDR3 DNA sequence: TGTGCCAGCAGGGGGGACAGGGGGCAATATGGCTACACCTTC. The rearrangement joins TRBV12-3 or TRBV12-4 to TRBJ1-2; 12 bases fit TRBD1. The V and J ends lost 6 bases and 5 bases, in that order; junction bases with no gene match: 4. CDR3 size: 14 residues.

A remark on this clonotype: This may come from a read error, since a much larger clone is one base off. The rearrangement uses TRBV6-1 and TRBJ1-5; a possible D gene is TRBD1 (5 bases). V was pared by 7 bases and J by 5 bases, with 24 bases between. The CDR3 contains 17 residues. CDR1 MNHNS and CDR2 SASEGT come from the germline V gene. The CDR3 sequence is CASNLPAGKSEDQPQHF. The DNA of the CDR3 is TGTGCCAGCAATTTGCCGGCAGGGAAGTCCGAGGATCAGCCCCAGCATTTT.

About this clonotype: Its ends do not fully match the called genes, so a read error is possible. This rearrangement joins TRBV18 to TRBJ1-5, with D possibly TRBD1 on 5 matching bases. The germline V gene encodes CDR1 KGHSH and CDR2 LQKENI. This CDR3 has 15 amino acids. For the CDR3, the DNA is TGTACCAGCTCACCACAGCAGGGCTGGGATCAGCCCCAGCATTTT. It encodes CTSSPQQGWDQPQHF.

This clonotype has at least ten counts. This chain joins TRBV15 and TRBJ1-5, with D hard to call. Per germline, CDR1 LNHNV and CDR2 YYDKDF (reference sequence). Trimming shortened V by 1 base and J by 4 bases, and 8 bases separated the two germline ends. The length of the CDR3 is 14 residues. This CDR3 reads CATSRVWGNQPQHF. CDR3 DNA sequence: TGTGCCACCAGCAGAGTTTGGGGAAATCAGCCCCAGCATTTT.

This clonotype was counted at least ten times. The genes are TRBV27 and TRBJ1-1, with TRBD1 identical over 8 bases. The trim removed 5 bases at V and 4 bases at J, leaving 3 bases unmatched. This CDR3 has 13 residues. Germline V gene data show CDR1 as MNHEY and CDR2 as SMNVEV (reference sequence). CDR3 region: CASSRDRLTEAFF. CDR3 coding DNA: TGTGCCAGCAGTCGGGACAGGCTCACTGAAGCTTTCTTT.

This clonotype has ten or more counts. The V call is TRBV6-1, the J call TRBJ1-2; D perhaps matches TRBD1 (5 bases). This CDR3 is 13 amino acids long. Germline assignment: CDR1 MNHNS and CDR2 SASEGT. Trimming removed 4 bases from V and 13 bases from J, with 19 bases in between. The CDR3 reads CASSASGTVYGTF. CDR3 DNA sequence: TGTGCCAGCAGTGCATCCGGGACGGTGTATGGCACCTTC.

Concerning this clonotype itself: One end of the junction varies from germline; a read error may be responsible. The gene calls are TRBV3-1 and TRBJ1-1; TRBD1 is a possible D gene (6 bases). Germline V gives CDR1 LGHDT, CDR2 YNNKEL (reference sequence). The CDR3 is 12 residues long. CDR3 in amino acids: CASSQRGAEAFF. The CDR3 DNA reads TGCGCCAGCAGCCAAAGGGGGGCTGAAGCTTTCTTT.

This clonotype was picked up many times. The V call is TRBV6-1, the J call TRBJ1-4; D perhaps matches TRBD1 (5 bases). There are 12 residues in the CDR3. Trimming stripped 8 bases from V and 5 bases from J, with 9 bases between. Germline lookup yields CDR1 MNHNS and CDR2 SASEGT. Here the CDR3 DNA reads TGTGCCAGCCGTCCAGGGAATGAAAAACTGTTTTTT. This sequence encodes CASRPGNEKLFF.

The V and J genes are TRBV6-1 and TRBJ1-5; D is ambiguous. Germline CDR1 reads MNHNS; CDR2 reads SASEGT. The CDR3 is 14 residues long. The V gene lost 1 base and the J gene lost 7 bases, with 11 bases spanning the gap. The CDR3 DNA reads TGTGCCAGCAGTGAAGGGTTCGGGATCCAGCCCCAGCATTTT. Encoded protein: CASSEGFGIQPQHF.

Note on this clonotype: Being one base from a much bigger clone, this may be a read error. The chain recombines TRBV6-1 with TRBJ2-2; D is uncertain. The germline V gene encodes CDR1 MNHNS and CDR2 SASEGT. The CDR3 consists of 14 residues. CDR3 protein: CTSSLSSNTGELFF. DNA for the CDR3: TGTACCAGCAGTCTGAGCTCGAACACCGGGGAGCTGTTTTTT.

This clonotype was seen a few times. V usage is TRBV12-3 or TRBV12-4 and J usage is TRBJ1-2; D might be TRBD1 (5 bases). This CDR3 region has 12 residues. Trimming shortened V by 5 bases and J by 2 bases, and 6 bases separated the two germline ends. The CDR3 bases are TGTGCCAGCAGTAACAGGAACTATGGCTACACCTTC. This sequence encodes CASSNRNYGYTF.

This clonotype was seen only a few times. V and J are TRBV7-8 and TRBJ2-2; D possibly corresponds to TRBD2 (6 bases). CDR1 and CDR2 from the germline V gene are SGHVS and FQNEAQ. With 3 bases removed from V and 6 bases from J, the gap between germline ends came to 11 bases. The CDR3 has 14 residues. The chain's CDR3 is CASSLSGEAGELFF. The CDR3 nucleotides are TGTGCCAGCAGCTTGTCGGGGGAAGCCGGGGAGCTGTTTTTT.

The sample holds a few counts of this clonotype. The chain couples TRBV12-3 or TRBV12-4 to TRBJ2-5, with 8 bases fitting TRBD2. The CDR3 has 15 residues. Unmatched junction bases numbered 10, after V lost 5 bases and J lost 5 bases. The CDR3 DNA sequence: TGTGCCAGCAGTGCACAGCGGGGGAGGTTTGAGACCCAGTACTTC. This codes for CASSAQRGRFETQYF.

The V gene is TRBV6-1, the J gene TRBJ2-7; no reliable D call. The germline gives CDR1 MNHNS, CDR2 SASEGT. The CDR3 runs to 12 residues. Trimming removed 5 bases from V and 6 bases from J, with 11 bases in between. The CDR3 is CASSHPDAEQYF. The CDR3 DNA sequence: TGTGCCAGCAGTCACCCGGACGCCGAGCAGTACTTC.

In this sample, this clonotype turned up many times. The J gene is TRBJ2-5, the V gene TRBV10-3, with D perhaps being TRBD1 or TRBD2 (7 bases each). V was shortened by 2 bases and J by 1 base, with 14 bases between the two germline ends. The CDR3 is 16 amino acids. Germline lookup yields CDR1 ENHRY and CDR2 SYGVKD. This chain's CDR3 is CAISEGQGGFQETQYF. The DNA for the CDR3 is TGTGCCATCAGTGAGGGGCAGGGGGGGTTCCAAGAGACCCAGTACTTC.

This clonotype showed up many times. The rearrangement uses TRBV6-5 and TRBJ2-7, with 13 bases lining up with TRBD2. The trim removed 0 bases at V and 5 bases at J, leaving 13 bases unmatched. Germline V lookup: CDR1 MNHEY, CDR2 SVGAGI. The CDR3 runs 19 residues. Here the CDR3 DNA reads TGTGCCAGCAGTTACTCGGACGGAGGGACTAGCGGGACGAGGGACGAGCAGTACTTC. This codes for CASSYSDGGTSGTRDEQYF.

J is TRBJ2-6 and V is TRBV20-1; 11 positions match TRBD1. With V trimmed by 6 bases and J by 4 bases, 5 bases remained unmatched. Germline V gives CDR1 DFQATT, CDR2 SNEGSKA (reference sequence). The CDR3 is 15 amino acids. CDR3 protein: CSAGQGAGGANVLTF. CDR3 coding DNA: TGCAGTGCAGGACAGGGGGCAGGGGGGGCCAACGTCCTGACTTTC.

This clonotype was counted only a few times. This rearrangement joins TRBV5-1 to TRBJ2-7; D is possibly TRBD1 or TRBD2 (6 bases each). V lost 2 bases and J lost 2, with 17 bases in between. CDR1 is SGHRS, CDR2 YFSETQ, per germline. The CDR3 length is 16 residues. For the CDR3, the DNA is TGCGCCAGCAGCTTTCGTCGGGGGCCTTCCCCCTACGAGCAGTACTTC. Translation gives CASSFRRGPSPYEQYF.

The chain is built from TRBV7-8 and TRBJ2-7; perhaps TRBD1 as D (5 bases). The CDR3 runs to 14 residues. Germline CDR1 reads SGHVS; CDR2 reads FQNEAQ. Trimming removed 5 bases from V and 2 bases from J, with 13 bases in between. The CDR3 bases are TGTGCCAGCAGCCCACCACAGGAGCCCTACGAGCAGTACTTC. Encoded protein: CASSPPQEPYEQYF.